This T cell receptor beta chain appears in the sequencing data of a study of T-cell memory formation after mild COVID-19. Study information: Most TCR clusters belonged to a single donor. Study results and limitations: Some clones that responded turned up in pre-infection memory, which suggests that cross-reactive memory joined in. Clones that contracted from day 15 to 85 were balanced CD4/CD8, while later expanders leaned CD4+.

TCR alpha and TCR beta cDNA libraries carrying sample barcodes and UMIs came from 5'RACE with constant-segment primers. TCRdb reprocessed the 5' RACE reads with MiXCR, giving one entry per CDR3 protein. The sample has some 130,000 distinct CDR3 sequences, roughly 15% seen once. In germline, CDR1 is LNHNV, CDR2 YYDKDF (reference sequence). This CDR3 spans 15 amino acids. V was clipped by 1 base and J by 2 bases, with 9 bases between them. Points on this clonotype: Its antigen is not known.

Input material: PBMCs or a T cell subset sorted from them (not recorded which). The receptor's source is an adult woman who had mild COVID-19 (a few samples of this study predate the infection). Cell type and time point are not known. The V call is TRBV15, the J call TRBJ2-1; tentatively, D is TRBD1 (6 bases). Here the CDR3 DNA reads TGTGCCACCAGCAGAGGACAGGCCACCTACAATGAGCAGTTCTTC. Translated, it gives CATSRGQATYNEQFF.